The next 21 T cell receptor beta chains were all read from a single sample in a study of OX40 agonist ivuxolimab in advanced cancers. Here immunoSEQ multiplex PCR was the method, and the copy in TCRdb shows in-frame clones only, minus some. The data contain about 100,000 clones, 90% of them singletons. This specimen consisted of CD4+ or CD8+ T cells sorted from blood, obtained in a trial of the OX40 agonist ivuxolimab. These receptors were taken from an adult with an advanced solid tumor such as melanoma, head and neck, liver or kidney cancer.

V usage is TRBV19 and J usage is TRBJ2-3, with 11 nucleotides matching TRBD2. Trimming at V came to 5 bases and at J to 5 bases, leaving 9 bases not matched to a gene. The CDR3 is 16 residues long. Germline lookup yields CDR1 LNHDA and CDR2 SQIVND (reference sequence). CDR3 coding DNA: TGTGCCAGTAGTGGGGGTGTACTAGCGGGAGTAGATACGCAGTATTTT. Its protein product is CASSGGVLAGVDTQYF.

The chain carries TRBV5-5 and TRBJ2-7; possibly TRBD1 for D (5 bases). This CDR3 region has 13 residues. Trimming cost V 2 bases and J 0 bases, with 6 bases left between them. Germline V lookup: CDR1 SGHKS, CDR2 YYEKEE (reference sequence). CDR3 bases: TGTGCCAGCAGCTTCGGACACTCCTACGAGCAGTACTTC. Amino acids: CASSFGHSYEQYF.

The V call is TRBV19, the J call TRBJ2-1; 9 nucleotides align to TRBD2. V was pared by 5 bases and J by 6 bases, with 8 bases of the junction left unmatched. Germline CDR1 reads LNHDA; CDR2 reads SQIVND (reference sequence). The CDR3 has 15 amino acids. CDR3 nucleotide sequence: TGTGCCAGTAGTTTGCTTAGCGGGAGAATCAATGAGCAGTTCTTC. Its protein is CASSLLSGRINEQFF.

The J gene is TRBJ2-3, the V gene TRBV30, with TRBD1 matching 7 bases. This CDR3 region has 13 residues. CDR1 GTSNPN and CDR2 SVGIG come from the germline V gene (reference sequence). The V gene end was trimmed by 1 base and the J gene end by 6 bases; junction bases not matched to a gene: 4. CDR3 protein: CAWSEGRGDTQYF. As DNA, the CDR3 is TGTGCCTGGAGTGAAGGCAGGGGGGATACGCAGTATTTT.

The chain joins TRBV19 to TRBJ1-1; 8 bases are shared with TRBD1. Germline V gene sequence: CDR1 LNHDA, CDR2 SQIVND (reference sequence). The J segment lost 6 bases and the V segment lost 6 bases, leaving 6 bases of the junction unmatched. The CDR3 has 13 amino acids. The CDR3, as DNA: TGTGCCAGTAGAGGACAGGGTTTGGCTGAAGCTTTCTTT. This sequence encodes CASRGQGLAEAFF.

The rearrangement uses TRBV14 and TRBJ1-4; 7 bases map to TRBD1. Losses at the gene ends were 4 bases for V and 5 bases for J; bases not matched to a gene: 7. Germline V lookup: CDR1 SGHDN, CDR2 FVKESK. There are 15 residues in the CDR3. The CDR3 nucleotides are TGTGCCAGCAGCCCTCGGACAGGTGCGAATGAAAAACTGTTTTTT. It yields the protein CASSPRTGANEKLFF.

This clone was counted a few times. The chain couples TRBV9 to TRBJ2-7; D is ambiguous. The CDR3 sequence is 14 residues long. Germline V gene lookup returns CDR1 SGDLS and CDR2 YYNGEE. Trimming cost V 0 bases and J 4 bases, with 11 bases left between them. CDR3 loop: CASSVGSPAYEQYF. The CDR3 DNA reads as TGTGCCAGCAGCGTAGGCAGTCCGGCGTACGAGCAGTACTTC.

The CDR3 protein is CASSSRGGFSYEQYF. CDR3 nucleotides: TGTGCCAGCAGCTCGCGCGGGGGCTTTTCCTACGAGCAGTACTTC. J is TRBJ2-7 and V is TRBV7-8, with D possibly TRBD2 on 7 matching bases. In germline, CDR1 is SGHVS, CDR2 FQNEAQ. V shed 4 bases and J shed 1 base, with 14 bases lying between them. The CDR3 has 15 amino acids.

This clone was seen just once. V and J are TRBV6-4 and TRBJ2-1; D may correspond to TRBD1 or TRBD2 (5 bases each). V dropped 3 bases and J dropped 7 bases, with 16 bases sitting between them. The germline gives CDR1 MRHNA, CDR2 SNTAGT. This CDR3 is 15 amino acids long. The CDR3 sequence is CASSDFGGAGNEQFF. CDR3 nucleotide sequence: TGTGCCAGCAGTGATTTTGGGGGAGCCGGGAATGAGCAGTTCTTC.

The chain carries TRBV10-2 and TRBJ1-2; 7 positions agree with TRBD1. This CDR3 is built from 14 residues. Trimming removed 8 bases from V and 3 bases from J; junction bases left unmatched: 9. The germline CDR1 and CDR2 sequences are WSHSY and SAAADI. Written as DNA, the CDR3 is TGCGCCAGCTTCACCGGAGGACAGGACTATGGCTACACCTTC. Its protein is CASFTGGQDYGYTF.

V and J are TRBV18 and TRBJ2-6; weak D call: TRBD2 (6 bases). V was clipped by 1 base and J by 3 bases, with 7 bases between them. Germline lookup yields CDR1 KGHSH and CDR2 LQKENI. The length of the CDR3 is 15 residues. The CDR3 reads CASSPRGVGANVLTF. As DNA, the CDR3 is TGTGCCAGCTCACCACGGGGGGTTGGGGCCAACGTCCTGACTTTC.

The rearrangement joins TRBV20-1 to TRBJ2-7; 8 bases are shared with TRBD2. Germline V gives CDR1 DFQATT, CDR2 SNEGSKA (reference sequence). V was clipped by 6 bases and J by 6 bases; unmatched bases: 4. This CDR3 contains 11 residues. DNA of the CDR3: TGCAGTGCCAAGGGACTAGGCGAGCAGTACTTC. Protein: CSAKGLGEQYF.

The chain links TRBV7-6 to TRBJ2-1, with 8 nucleotides matching TRBD1. CDR3 length equals 20 residues. V lost 4 bases, J lost 0 bases, and 17 bases stayed unmatched. CDR1 is SGHVS, CDR2 FNYEAQ, per germline. CDR3 nucleotide sequence: TGTGCCAGCAGCTCGACCTTCGGGGGAAGGGACAGGAGCTCCTACAATGAGCAGTTCTTC. This gives the protein CASSSTFGGRDRSSYNEQFF.

In DNA, the CDR3 is TGTGCCAGTAGTCTGCGGACAGGGCGGCCGCCGGCTAGTGGCTACACCTTC. Translation gives CASSLRTGRPPASGYTF. This sequence joins TRBV19 and TRBJ1-2, with TRBD1 matching over 8 bases. With 5 bases clipped from V and 7 bases from J, the junction kept 18 bases outside the gene matches. CDR1 LNHDA and CDR2 SQIVND come from the germline V gene (reference sequence). The CDR3 extends over 17 amino acids.

In its sample, this clone was seen once. The chain employs TRBV4-3 and TRBJ2-5; tentative D call: TRBD2 (7 bases). Trimming took off 1 base at V and 2 bases at J, with 14 bases between the two ends. Germline loops: CDR1 LGHNA, CDR2 YSLEER. The CDR3 has 16 residues. The CDR3 sequence is CASSQGLEGGQETQYF. In nucleotides, the CDR3 is TGCGCCAGCAGCCAAGGCTTGGAGGGGGGGCAAGAGACCCAGTACTTC.

The rearrangement links TRBV5-1 to TRBJ1-1; D might be TRBD1 (6 bases). The CDR3 totals 15 residues. Deletions cut 0 bases from V and 1 base from J, with 10 bases between. CDR1 SGHRS and CDR2 YFSETQ come from the germline V gene. In DNA form, the CDR3 reads TGCGCCAGCAGCTTGGCCTACAGGGAGAACACTGAAGCTTTCTTT. Encoded protein: CASSLAYRENTEAFF.

V usage is TRBV6-5 and J usage is TRBJ2-6; TRBD1 is a possible D gene (6 bases). CDR1 MNHEY and CDR2 SVGAGI come from the germline V gene. The germline V and J ends were trimmed by 6 bases and 1 base, with 10 bases remaining between them. The CDR3 spans 15 residues. The CDR3 DNA reads TGTGCCAGCAGACTCGGGACATCTGGGGCCAACGTCCTGACTTTC. It codes for CASRLGTSGANVLTF.

This clone was detected only a few times. The chain joins TRBV5-1 to TRBJ2-3; D gene uncertain. Trimming pared 2 bases from V and 6 bases from J, leaving 16 bases between. Germline assignment: CDR1 SGHRS and CDR2 YFSETQ. The CDR3 length is 15 residues. CDR3 sequence reads: CASSFTPGIVDTQYF. In DNA, the CDR3 is TGCGCCAGCAGCTTCACTCCGGGTATCGTCGATACGCAGTATTTT.

This chain links TRBV6-5 with TRBJ2-7, with 9 bases lining up with TRBD1. This CDR3 spans 13 amino acids. V was clipped by 6 bases and J by 3 bases; unmatched bases: 3. The germline CDR1 and CDR2 sequences are MNHEY and SVGAGI. The CDR3 nucleotides are TGTGCCAGCAGAACAGGGGGCGTCTACGAGCAGTACTTC. It yields the protein CASRTGGVYEQYF.

This chain links TRBV10-3 with TRBJ1-2, with TRBD1 matching 7 bases. Germline assignment: CDR1 ENHRY and CDR2 SYGVKD. The length of the CDR3 is 16 residues. Trimming cost V 2 bases and J 6 bases; bases outside gene matches: 12. This CDR3 reads CAISETQQGPGDGYTF. The CDR3 bases are TGTGCCATCAGTGAGACACAACAGGGGCCGGGAGATGGCTACACCTTC.

V is TRBV4-1 and J is TRBJ2-1; 9 nucleotides agree with TRBD2. Germline loops: CDR1 MGHRA, CDR2 YSYEKL. V shed 2 bases and J 3 bases; nucleotides not matched to a gene: 8. CDR3 size: 17 residues. This chain's CDR3 is CASSQHPVTSGYNEQFF. CDR3 nucleotides: TGCGCCAGCAGCCAACACCCGGTGACTAGCGGCTACAATGAGCAGTTCTTC.